This T cell receptor beta chain was found in a study of T cell responses to AZD1222 COVID-19 vaccine. Study at large: Recipients boosted at about 4 weeks or about 12 weeks are pooled. Study findings and constraints: Two doses of AZD1222 preceded a rise in Spike-specific TCR breadth and depth. Scientists sampled the repertoires only once the peak T cell response had passed.

In regard to this clone: Its target is not known.

Per the germline V gene, CDR1 is GTSNPN and CDR2 is SVGIG (reference sequence). V was cut by 0 bases and J by 8 bases, with 13 bases left in between. The length of the CDR3 is 13 residues. Sequenced by immunoSEQ multiplex PCR; TCRdb stores in-frame clones only, minus some. The sample lists about 100,000 clones, more than 90% occurring once. The chain employs TRBV30 and TRBJ1-2; no reliable D call. The sequence was obtained from an adult in good health. This specimen was peripheral blood, taken on day 0 of AZD1222 vaccination. In DNA form, the CDR3 reads TGTGCCTGGAGTGTACGGGTAGTGAGCGGCTACACCTTC. Amino acid sequence: CAWSVRVVSGYTF.